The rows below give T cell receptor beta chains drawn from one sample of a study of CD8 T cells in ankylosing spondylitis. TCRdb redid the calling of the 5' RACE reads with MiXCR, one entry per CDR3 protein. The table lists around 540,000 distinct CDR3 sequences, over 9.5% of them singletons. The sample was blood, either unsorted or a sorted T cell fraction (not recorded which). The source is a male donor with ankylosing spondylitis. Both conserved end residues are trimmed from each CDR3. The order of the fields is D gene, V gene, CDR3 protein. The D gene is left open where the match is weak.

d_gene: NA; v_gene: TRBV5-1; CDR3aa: ASSSDNYGYT
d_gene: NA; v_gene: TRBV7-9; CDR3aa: ASSYPVGMNTEAF
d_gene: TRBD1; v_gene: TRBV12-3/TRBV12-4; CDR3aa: ASSQQGASTEAF
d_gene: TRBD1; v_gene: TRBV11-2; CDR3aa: ASSSNRGIREKLF
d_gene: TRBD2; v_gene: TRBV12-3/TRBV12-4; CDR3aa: ASTSRLAPVPYEQY
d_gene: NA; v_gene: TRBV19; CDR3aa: ASSIGGRRETQY
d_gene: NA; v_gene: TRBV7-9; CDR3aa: ASSFGGTPDTQY
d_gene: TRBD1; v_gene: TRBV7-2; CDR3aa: ASSRRTGSRGGNTIY
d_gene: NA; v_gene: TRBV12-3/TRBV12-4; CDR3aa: ASSLQATSGNTIY
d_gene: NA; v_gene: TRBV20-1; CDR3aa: SAPEVLRDTQY
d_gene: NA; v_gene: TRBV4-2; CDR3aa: ASSPVISDTQY
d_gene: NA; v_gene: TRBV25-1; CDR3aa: ASSELLGRGATNEKLF
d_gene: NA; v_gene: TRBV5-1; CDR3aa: ASSLRSGTNEKLF
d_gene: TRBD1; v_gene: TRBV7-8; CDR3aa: ASSSGQGARIGELF
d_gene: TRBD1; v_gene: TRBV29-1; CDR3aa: SVDLGQGNEKLF
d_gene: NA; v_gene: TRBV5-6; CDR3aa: ASSFGGDWGNQPQH
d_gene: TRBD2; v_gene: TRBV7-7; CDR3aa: ASSAEPGLAGGGQF
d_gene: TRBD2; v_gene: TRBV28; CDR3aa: ASSLASGRALGEQF
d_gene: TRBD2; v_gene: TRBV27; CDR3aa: ASSYGTSGRDEQY
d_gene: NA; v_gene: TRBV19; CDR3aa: ASTAGDLNQPQH
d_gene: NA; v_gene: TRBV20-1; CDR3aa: SARGQEYSYEQY
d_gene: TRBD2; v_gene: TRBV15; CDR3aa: ATSRDKASGDNEQF
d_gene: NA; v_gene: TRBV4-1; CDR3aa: ASSQSGSVTGELF
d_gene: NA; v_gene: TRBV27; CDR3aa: ASSLVFLTDTQY
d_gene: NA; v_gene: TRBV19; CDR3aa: ASSILTGINYGYT